Below are 25 T cell receptor beta chains sequenced from a single sample in a study of human T cells and chemical hapten exposure. TCRdb re-called the RACE reads through MiXCR, storing one row per CDR3 protein. The sample lists roughly 80,000 distinct CDR3 sequences, 14% occurring once. Time point given: pre-sensitization, week 0. Documented treatment: therapeutic diphenylcyclopropenone sensitization with weekly scalp DPC. The sample in question was whole blood, obtained in connection with sensitization to the hapten diphenylcyclopropenone (DPC). The receptors originated from a woman aged 45-65 years with alopecia areata. Some clones in this sample may be carry-over from other donors' samples.

V is TRBV12-3 or TRBV12-4 and J is TRBJ1-3; D remains unclear. V gave up 6 bases and J gave up 0 bases, with 12 bases separating them. This CDR3 has 15 residues. CDR3 nucleotide sequence: TGTGCCAGCAGCGCTGTCTCGGGCTCTGGAAACACCATATATTTT. This sequence encodes CASSAVSGSGNTIYF.

In its sample, this clonotype was seen a few times. CDR3 nucleotide sequence: TGTGCCACCCACGGCGAGGAGTACCAAGAGACCCAGTACTTC. Its protein is CATHGEEYQETQYF. This chain connects TRBV10-3 to TRBJ2-5; D remains ambiguous. The CDR3 runs to 14 residues. Germline CDR1 ENHRY, CDR2 SYGVKD. Trimming took off 10 bases at V and 0 bases at J, with 15 bases between the two ends.

The V and J genes are TRBV6-2 or TRBV6-3 and TRBJ2-3, with D perhaps matching TRBD1 (6 bases). Per germline, CDR1 MNHEY and CDR2 SVGEGT. V was clipped by 6 bases and J by 2 bases, with 12 bases between them. The CDR3 spans 14 residues. Here the CDR3 DNA reads TGTGCCAGCAGCCGCCAGGGGAACACAGATACGCAGTATTTT. Translated, it gives CASSRQGNTDTQYF.

The rearrangement links TRBV3-1 to TRBJ2-4; D assignment may be TRBD1 or TRBD2 (5 bases each). The germline V and J ends were trimmed by 4 bases and 5 bases, with 15 bases remaining between them. Germline V gene data show CDR1 as LGHDT and CDR2 as YNNKEL (reference sequence). The CDR3 extends over 15 amino acids. This chain's CDR3 is CASSPGRAYQNIQYF. In DNA, the CDR3 is TGTGCCAGCAGCCCGGGACGAGCATACCAAAACATTCAGTACTTC.

This clonotype was picked up a small number of times. The DNA for the CDR3 is TGTGCCAGCAGCTTGGGGACAGGGTCCCTGAACACTGAAGCTTTCTTT. It codes for CASSLGTGSLNTEAFF. The chain has TRBV7-9 and TRBJ1-1, with 9 bases identical to TRBD1. Unmatched junction bases numbered 5, after V lost 3 bases and J lost 0 bases. CDR3 length: 16 amino acids. CDR1 is SEHNR and CDR2 is FQNEAQ in the germline V gene (reference sequence).

A few counts support this clonotype. The V and J genes are TRBV6-4 and TRBJ2-1, with D possibly TRBD1 on 5 matching bases. V dropped 2 bases and J dropped 7 bases, with 15 bases sitting between them. Germline CDR1 MRHNA, CDR2 SNTAGT. There are 15 residues in the CDR3. The CDR3 protein is CASSDMWGGINEQFF. Here the CDR3 DNA reads TGTGCCAGCAGTGACATGTGGGGCGGAATTAATGAGCAGTTCTTC.

This clonotype was detected ten times or more. The chain uses TRBV29-1 and TRBJ2-5; TRBD1 aligns across 9 bases. Germline CDR1 reads SQVTM; CDR2 reads ANQGSEA. The CDR3 loop spans 13 amino acids. V shed 7 bases, J shed 3 bases, and the junction held 6 bases outside the gene matches. Here the CDR3 reads CSAQTGGKETQYF. Here the CDR3 DNA reads TGCAGCGCCCAGACAGGGGGTAAAGAGACCCAGTACTTC.

This clonotype occurred a few times. CDR3 amino acids: CASSFLAGSTDTQYF. The CDR3 nucleotides read TGTGCCAGCAGCTTTCTGGCGGGCAGCACAGATACGCAGTATTTT. The chain combines TRBV11-2 with TRBJ2-3, with D possibly TRBD2 on 5 matching bases. CDR3 length: 15 residues. Per the germline V gene, CDR1 is SGHAT and CDR2 is FQNNGV. Trimming removed 3 bases at V and 0 bases at J, with 10 bases between.

The chain recombines TRBV28 with TRBJ2-1; no reliable D call. V gave up 3 bases and J gave up 4 bases, with 10 bases separating them. This CDR3 is built from 14 residues. In germline, CDR1 is MDHEN, CDR2 SYDVKM. CDR3 sequence: CASSFTWNYNEQFF. The CDR3, as DNA: TGTGCCAGCAGTTTTACGTGGAATTACAATGAGCAGTTCTTC.

This clonotype was found many times. This chain links TRBV20-1 with TRBJ2-1; TRBD2 agrees at 11 bases. V shed 2 bases, J shed 10 bases, and the junction held 13 bases outside the gene matches. This CDR3 contains 16 residues. Germline V gene data show CDR1 as DFQATT and CDR2 as SNEGSKA (reference sequence). The CDR3: CSARFSGRARSTEQFF. CDR3 DNA: TGCAGTGCTAGATTTAGCGGGAGGGCACGTTCCACCGAGCAGTTCTTC.

The chain combines TRBV6-1 with TRBJ1-1; 7 bases fit TRBD1. The V segment lost 7 bases and the J segment 0 bases; nucleotides outside the gene matches: 11. The CDR3 spans 16 residues. The germline V gene encodes CDR1 MNHNS and CDR2 SASEGT. The CDR3 nucleotides are TGTGCCAGCACCAAAGTTAGGGGGCCAATGAACACTGAAGCTTTCTTT. Encoded protein: CASTKVRGPMNTEAFF.

This clonotype was observed at least ten times. J is TRBJ2-1 and V is TRBV19; 12 nucleotides agree with TRBD2. Germline values: CDR1 LNHDA, CDR2 SQIVND (reference sequence). V trimming: 10 bases; J trimming: 10 bases; junction bases outside the gene matches: 14. This CDR3 has 15 amino acids. The CDR3 bases are TGTGCCACTAACCCGACTAGCGGGAGTTTTAAAGAGCAGTTCTTC. As protein: CATNPTSGSFKEQFF.

V and J are TRBV20-1 and TRBJ2-7, with 7 bases that match TRBD1. The CDR3 spans 12 residues. Germline V lookup: CDR1 DFQATT, CDR2 SNEGSKA (reference sequence). The V and J ends lost 6 bases and 2 bases, in that order; junction bases with no gene match: 4. CDR3 region: CSANRGPYEQYF. The CDR3 DNA sequence: TGCAGTGCCAACAGGGGACCCTACGAGCAGTACTTC.

The chain recombines TRBV5-1 with TRBJ2-5; D is possibly TRBD1 or TRBD2 (6 bases each). CDR1 and CDR2 from the germline V gene are SGHRS and YFSETQ. The ends were cut back, 4 bases at V and 2 bases at J, with 15 bases in the middle. CDR3 length equals 15 residues. The CDR3: CASSLNREAQETQYF. DNA of the CDR3: TGCGCCAGCAGCCTAAACAGGGAGGCACAAGAGACCCAGTACTTC.

This clonotype was detected ten times or more. The V gene is TRBV7-9, the J gene TRBJ2-5; D may correspond to TRBD1 or TRBD2 (5 bases each). V lost 4 bases to trimming and J lost 5 bases, with 14 bases between them. The CDR3 is 14 amino acids. Germline CDR1 reads SEHNR; CDR2 reads FQNEAQ (reference sequence). CDR3 in DNA: TGTGCCAGCAGCTCGACGGGACCGCGGGAGACCCAGTACTTC. Translated: CASSSTGPRETQYF.

The chain uses TRBV7-9 and TRBJ1-1; no reliable D call. This CDR3 is 12 amino acids long. V was shortened by 5 bases and J by 7 bases, with 11 bases between the two germline ends. Germline V gives CDR1 SEHNR, CDR2 FQNEAQ (reference sequence). CDR3 amino acids: CASSPQVFEAFF. In DNA form, the CDR3 reads TGTGCCAGCAGCCCTCAGGTATTTGAAGCTTTCTTT.

This clonotype turned up a few times. CDR3 in DNA: TGTGCCACCAGTGATCCTTCTAGCGGGTCAGATACGCAGTATTTT. Protein product: CATSDPSSGSDTQYF. V and J are TRBV24-1 and TRBJ2-3; 8 bases map to TRBD2. V dropped 3 bases and J dropped 4; count of bases not matched to a gene: 5. Germline assignment: CDR1 KGHDR and CDR2 SFDVKD. This CDR3 has 15 amino acids.

V usage is TRBV7-7 and J usage is TRBJ2-2; no clear D gene. The germline V and J ends were trimmed by 5 bases and 2 bases, with 9 bases remaining between them. This CDR3 has 14 residues. Germline CDR1 and CDR2: SSHAT and FNYEAQ (reference sequence). The DNA of the CDR3 is TGTGCCAGCAGCCGAACGGATAACACCGGGGAGCTGTTTTTT. This encodes CASSRTDNTGELFF.

This clonotype was seen ten or more times. The rearrangement joins TRBV20-1 to TRBJ2-1; the D gene is possibly TRBD2 (6 bases). Germline CDR1 and CDR2: DFQATT and SNEGSKA (reference sequence). V was cut by 5 bases and J by 10 bases, with 15 bases left in between. This CDR3 spans 12 amino acids. CDR3 sequence (DNA): TGCAGTGCTCTCAAGACTAGTCAGGAGCAGTTCTTC. Translation: CSALKTSQEQFF.

This clonotype was detected only a few times. The chain uses TRBV3-1 and TRBJ2-1; 11 bases are a match to TRBD1. Trimming cost V 1 base and J 11 bases; bases outside gene matches: 7. The V gene's germline CDR1 is LGHDT and CDR2 YNNKEL (reference sequence). The CDR3 covers 15 residues. CDR3 residues: CASSQGGQGATQQFF. The CDR3 DNA follows: TGTGCCAGCAGCCAAGGAGGACAGGGGGCGACTCAGCAGTTCTTC.

The chain couples TRBV28 to TRBJ2-3, with D perhaps TRBD1 (5 bases). Germline V gives CDR1 MDHEN, CDR2 SYDVKM. The CDR3 consists of 15 residues. The V and J ends lost 3 bases and 8 bases respectively, with 18 bases between them. The CDR3 loop is CASSLVRQGWATQYF. For the CDR3, the DNA is TGTGCCAGCAGTTTGGTCCGGCAGGGATGGGCTACGCAGTATTTT.

This clonotype was seen a few times. The chain recombines TRBV19 with TRBJ2-2; D not resolved. Trimming left V 11 bases short and J 5 bases short, with 18 bases between. This CDR3 has 14 amino acids. CDR1 and CDR2 (germline): LNHDA, SQIVND (reference sequence). The CDR3 DNA sequence: TGTGCCTGTCAACCCAAGGGTCGGACCGGGGAGCTGTTTTTT. This codes for CACQPKGRTGELFF.

In this sample, this clonotype turned up a few times. V is TRBV7-2 and J is TRBJ2-3; D is perhaps TRBD2 (5 bases). Looked up from germline, CDR1 is SGHTA and CDR2 is FQGNSA. The CDR3 runs 14 residues. V shed 3 bases and J shed 4 bases, with 11 bases lying between them. The CDR3 DNA reads as TGTGCCAGCAGCTTCCGGGCCGGGGCAGATACGCAGTATTTT. Translated: CASSFRAGADTQYF. The full variable domain, with the rest looked up from reference TRBV7-2 and TRBJ2-3, is GAGVSQSPSNKVTEKGKDVELRCDPISGHTALYWYRQSLGQGLEFLIYFQGNSAPDKSGLPSDRFSAERTGGSVSTLTIQRTQQEDSAVYLCASSFRAGADTQYFGPGTRLTVL.

This clonotype was recorded a few times. The chain links TRBV20-1 to TRBJ1-1, with D unresolved. V lost 6 bases to trimming and J lost 1 base, with 6 bases between them. The germline gives CDR1 DFQATT, CDR2 SNEGSKA (reference sequence). There are 11 residues in the CDR3. The CDR3 here is CSAQTNTEAFF. For the CDR3, the DNA is TGCAGTGCCCAGACGAACACTGAAGCTTTCTTT.

In this sample, this clonotype turned up many times. This chain links TRBV7-8 with TRBJ2-2; no reliable D call. Germline CDR1 is SGHVS and CDR2 is FQNEAQ. The CDR3 spans 15 residues. V was shortened by 1 base and J by 0 bases, with 6 bases between the two germline ends. CDR3 residues: CASSLVSANTGELFF. The CDR3 bases are TGTGCCAGCAGCTTAGTTTCCGCGAACACCGGGGAGCTGTTTTTT.